Listed below are T cell receptor beta chains from one sample, sequenced in a study of shared clonotypes between healthy human individuals. The protocol was immunoSEQ multiplex PCR, while the TCRdb copy is restricted to in-frame clones and leaves out a portion. The sample holds millions of clones, roughly 93% seen once. The specimen was naive CD4+ T cells from PBMCs. The receptors stem from a man between 18 and 35 years old in good health. Some clones in this sample may be carry-over from other donors' samples. Each CDR3 is given with its conserved first and last residue. A D gene is named only where the DNA matches it firmly. The listing skips clone size in some rows; elsewhere it reads once, few, many or a size class.

cdr3_aa: CASSIGREAETQYF
cdr3_nt: TGTGCCAGTAGTATCGGGCGGGAGGCAGAGACCCAGTACTTC
d_call: TRBD2
j_call: TRBJ2-5
cdr3_length: 14
clone_size: -
v_call: TRBV19

cdr3_aa: CASSFSGDPYEQYF
cdr3_nt: TGTGCCAGCAGTTTTTCAGGGGACCCCTACGAGCAGTACTTC
d_call: -
j_call: TRBJ2-7
cdr3_length: 14
clone_size: -
v_call: TRBV27

cdr3_aa: CASSLGWDRFTEAFF
cdr3_nt: TGTGCCAGCAGCTTAGGGTGGGACAGGTTCACTGAAGCTTTCTTT
d_call: TRBD1
j_call: TRBJ1-1
cdr3_length: 15
clone_size: -
v_call: TRBV7-2

cdr3_aa: CASSPWKFFGDRTLNEQFF
cdr3_nt: TGCGCCAGCAGCCCGTGGAAGTTTTTCGGGGACAGGACTTTGAATGAGCAGTTCTTC
d_call: TRBD1
j_call: TRBJ2-1
cdr3_length: 19
clone_size: -
v_call: TRBV5-1

cdr3_aa: CASQWRIPSSYNEQFF
cdr3_nt: TGTGCCAGCCAGTGGCGGATCCCTAGCTCCTACAATGAGCAGTTCTTC
d_call: -
j_call: TRBJ2-1
cdr3_length: 16
clone_size: once
v_call: TRBV18

cdr3_aa: CASSKSGRTSYEQYF
cdr3_nt: TGTGCCAGCAGCAAAAGCGGGAGGACCTCCTACGAGCAGTACTTC
d_call: TRBD2
j_call: TRBJ2-7
cdr3_length: 15
clone_size: -
v_call: TRBV5-4

cdr3_aa: CASTLGGLGGKEQYF
cdr3_nt: TGTGCCAGCACCCTTGGGGGACTAGGGGGGAAGGAGCAGTACTTC
d_call: TRBD2
j_call: TRBJ2-7
cdr3_length: 15
clone_size: -
v_call: TRBV7-2

cdr3_aa: CASSPRTQGYTQYF
cdr3_nt: TGTGCCAGCAGTCCCCGGACCCAGGGGTATACGCAGTATTTT
d_call: -
j_call: TRBJ2-3
cdr3_length: 14
clone_size: -
v_call: TRBV6-5

cdr3_aa: CASSLMGGRAGTQYF
cdr3_nt: TGTGCCAGCAGCTTAATGGGTGGGAGGGCCGGTACGCAGTATTTT
d_call: TRBD2
j_call: TRBJ2-3
cdr3_length: 15
clone_size: once
v_call: TRBV7-3

cdr3_aa: CASSLATPSATQYF
cdr3_nt: TGTGCCAGCAGCCTCGCGACCCCCTCCGCGACCCAGTACTTC
d_call: -
j_call: TRBJ2-5
cdr3_length: 14
clone_size: -
v_call: TRBV5-4

cdr3_aa: CASSQDASSPSSYEQYF
cdr3_nt: TGCGCCAGCAGCCAAGATGCGAGCTCCCCGAGCTCCTACGAGCAGTACTTC
d_call: -
j_call: TRBJ2-7
cdr3_length: 17
clone_size: -
v_call: TRBV4-3

cdr3_aa: CASSLTGQGVNEQFF
cdr3_nt: TGCGCCAGCAGCTTGACGGGACAGGGAGTAAATGAGCAGTTCTTC
d_call: TRBD1
j_call: TRBJ2-1
cdr3_length: 15
clone_size: once
v_call: TRBV5-1

cdr3_aa: CASSLRASYEQYF
cdr3_nt: TGTGCCAGCAGTTTGAGGGCAAGCTACGAGCAGTACTTC
d_call: -
j_call: TRBJ2-7
cdr3_length: 13
clone_size: once
v_call: TRBV28

cdr3_aa: CAWSVGGRGRYNEQFF
cdr3_nt: TGTGCCTGGAGTGTAGGGGGCAGGGGCAGGTACAATGAGCAGTTCTTC
d_call: TRBD1
j_call: TRBJ2-1
cdr3_length: 16
clone_size: -
v_call: TRBV30

cdr3_aa: CSAPLRVGYTF
cdr3_nt: TGCAGTGCTCCCCTAAGGGTTGGCTACACCTTC
d_call: -
j_call: TRBJ1-2
cdr3_length: 11
clone_size: -
v_call: TRBV20-1

cdr3_aa: CASSMPGAGPLYEQYF
cdr3_nt: TGTGCCAGTAGTATGCCGGGGGCAGGGCCCCTCTACGAGCAGTACTTC
d_call: -
j_call: TRBJ2-7
cdr3_length: 16
clone_size: -
v_call: TRBV19

cdr3_aa: CASSPYRGPYEQYF
cdr3_nt: TGTGCCAGCAGTCCTTACAGGGGTCCCTACGAGCAGTACTTC
d_call: TRBD1
j_call: TRBJ2-7
cdr3_length: 14
clone_size: -
v_call: TRBV28

cdr3_aa: CASTTLGSRGVYF
cdr3_nt: TGTGCCAGCACCACCCTGGGGTCGCGGGGTGTGTACTTC
d_call: -
j_call: TRBJ2-7
cdr3_length: 13
clone_size: -
v_call: TRBV7-6

cdr3_aa: CASTPEAGFTEAFF
cdr3_nt: TGCGCCAGCACCCCGGAGGCAGGGTTTACTGAAGCTTTCTTT
d_call: -
j_call: TRBJ1-1
cdr3_length: 14
clone_size: -
v_call: TRBV5-1

cdr3_aa: CATTPTWGGTEAFF
cdr3_nt: TGTGCCACCACACCAACCTGGGGGGGGACTGAAGCTTTCTTT
d_call: -
j_call: TRBJ1-1
cdr3_length: 14
clone_size: -
v_call: TRBV28

cdr3_aa: CASSQPGTGFREQYF
cdr3_nt: TGCGCCAGCAGCCAGCCCGGGACAGGGTTTCGGGAGCAGTACTTC
d_call: TRBD1
j_call: TRBJ2-7
cdr3_length: 15
clone_size: -
v_call: TRBV4-1

cdr3_aa: CASSITGGTGELFF
cdr3_nt: TGTGCCAGTAGTATTACAGGGGGGACCGGGGAGCTGTTTTTT
d_call: TRBD1
j_call: TRBJ2-2
cdr3_length: 14
clone_size: once
v_call: TRBV19

cdr3_aa: CASSLEGTFNQPQHF
cdr3_nt: TGCGCCAGCAGCTTGGAAGGGACCTTCAATCAGCCCCAGCACTTT
d_call: -
j_call: TRBJ1-5
cdr3_length: 15
clone_size: -
v_call: TRBV5-1

cdr3_aa: CASSKGGTPRYGYTF
cdr3_nt: TGCGCCAGCAGCAAAGGGGGGACTCCCAGGTATGGCTACACCTTC
d_call: -
j_call: TRBJ1-2
cdr3_length: 15
clone_size: -
v_call: TRBV4-3

cdr3_aa: CASRRESGLATGELFF
cdr3_nt: TGTGCCAGCAGAAGAGAGTCCGGACTAGCTACCGGGGAGCTGTTTTTT
d_call: TRBD2
j_call: TRBJ2-2
cdr3_length: 16
clone_size: -
v_call: TRBV27

cdr3_aa: CASSLFGQGGQPQHF
cdr3_nt: TGTGCCAGTAGCCTTTTCGGACAGGGTGGTCAGCCCCAGCATTTT
d_call: TRBD1
j_call: TRBJ1-5
cdr3_length: 15
clone_size: -
v_call: TRBV28

cdr3_aa: CASSFRGQGGYEQYF
cdr3_nt: TGTGCCAGCAGTTTCCGGGGACAGGGGGGCTACGAGCAGTACTTC
d_call: TRBD1
j_call: TRBJ2-7
cdr3_length: 15
clone_size: -
v_call: TRBV28

cdr3_aa: CASSSPDTQYF
cdr3_nt: TGTGCCAGCAGCTCCCCGGATACGCAGTATTTT
d_call: -
j_call: TRBJ2-3
cdr3_length: 11
clone_size: -
v_call: TRBV28

cdr3_aa: CAGRYRAYNSPLHF
cdr3_nt: TGTGCGGGTCGTTACAGGGCCTATAATTCACCCCTCCACTTT
d_call: -
j_call: TRBJ1-6
cdr3_length: 14
clone_size: -
v_call: TRBV30

cdr3_aa: CASRGGQPHCNQPQHF
cdr3_nt: TGTGCCAGCAGGGGGGGCCAGCCGCATTGCAATCAGCCCCAGCATTTT
d_call: -
j_call: TRBJ1-5
cdr3_length: 16
clone_size: -
v_call: TRBV21-1

cdr3_aa: CASTAGGFYQPQHF
cdr3_nt: TGTGCCAGCACCGCCGGGGGGTTTTATCAGCCCCAGCATTTT
d_call: -
j_call: TRBJ1-5
cdr3_length: 14
clone_size: -
v_call: TRBV2

cdr3_aa: CASSFEGLAYEQYF
cdr3_nt: TGCGCCAGCAGCTTTGAAGGGTTGGCTTACGAGCAGTACTTC
d_call: -
j_call: TRBJ2-7
cdr3_length: 14
clone_size: once
v_call: TRBV5-1

cdr3_aa: CASSPLSVEREKETQYF
cdr3_nt: TGTGCCAGCAGCCCCTTGAGCGTCGAGCGGGAGAAAGAGACCCAGTACTTC
d_call: TRBD2
j_call: TRBJ2-5
cdr3_length: 17
clone_size: -
v_call: TRBV14

cdr3_aa: CASSFRGGSYEQYF
cdr3_nt: TGTGCCAGCAGCTTCCGAGGGGGAAGCTACGAGCAGTACTTC
d_call: -
j_call: TRBJ2-7
cdr3_length: 14
clone_size: -
v_call: TRBV11-3

cdr3_aa: CAATSGADTQYF
cdr3_nt: TGTGCCGCGACTAGCGGGGCAGATACGCAGTATTTT
d_call: TRBD2
j_call: TRBJ2-3
cdr3_length: 12
clone_size: many
v_call: TRBV11-2

cdr3_aa: CASSEGRASYGYTF
cdr3_nt: TGTGCCAGCAGTGAAGGCAGGGCGTCCTATGGCTACACCTTC
d_call: -
j_call: TRBJ1-2
cdr3_length: 14
clone_size: -
v_call: TRBV2

cdr3_aa: CASSPVLAGTYEQYF
cdr3_nt: TGTGCCAGCTCACCGGTTCTAGCGGGAACCTACGAGCAGTACTTC
d_call: TRBD2
j_call: TRBJ2-7
cdr3_length: 15
clone_size: -
v_call: TRBV18

cdr3_aa: CASSLPRAGETQYF
cdr3_nt: TGTGCCAGCAGTTTACCACGAGCGGGGGAGACCCAGTACTTC
d_call: TRBD2
j_call: TRBJ2-5
cdr3_length: 14
clone_size: -
v_call: TRBV28

cdr3_aa: CASSGARASTDTQYF
cdr3_nt: TGTGCCAGCAGCGGGGCTCGGGCTAGCACAGATACGCAGTATTTT
d_call: -
j_call: TRBJ2-3
cdr3_length: 15
clone_size: -
v_call: TRBV7-9

cdr3_aa: CASSSLGDGGGYTF
cdr3_nt: TGCGCCAGCAGCTCCCTGGGGGATGGAGGAGGCTACACCTTC
d_call: -
j_call: TRBJ1-2
cdr3_length: 14
clone_size: -
v_call: TRBV5-1

cdr3_aa: CASRQSGGNTEAFF
cdr3_nt: TGTGCCAGCAGACAAAGCGGGGGGAACACTGAAGCTTTCTTT
d_call: -
j_call: TRBJ1-1
cdr3_length: 14
clone_size: -
v_call: TRBV14

cdr3_aa: CSVQAGQYTGELFF
cdr3_nt: TGCAGCGTCCAAGCGGGCCAGTACACCGGGGAGCTGTTTTTT
d_call: -
j_call: TRBJ2-2
cdr3_length: 14
clone_size: -
v_call: TRBV29-1

cdr3_aa: CASSPHSSSYNEQFF
cdr3_nt: TGTGCCAGCAGCCCTCACTCTAGCTCCTACAATGAGCAGTTCTTC
d_call: -
j_call: TRBJ2-1
cdr3_length: 15
clone_size: -
v_call: TRBV6-5

cdr3_aa: CASSLLLYEQYF
cdr3_nt: TGTGCCAGCAGTCTACTCCTATACGAGCAGTACTTC
d_call: -
j_call: TRBJ2-7
cdr3_length: 12
clone_size: -
v_call: TRBV28